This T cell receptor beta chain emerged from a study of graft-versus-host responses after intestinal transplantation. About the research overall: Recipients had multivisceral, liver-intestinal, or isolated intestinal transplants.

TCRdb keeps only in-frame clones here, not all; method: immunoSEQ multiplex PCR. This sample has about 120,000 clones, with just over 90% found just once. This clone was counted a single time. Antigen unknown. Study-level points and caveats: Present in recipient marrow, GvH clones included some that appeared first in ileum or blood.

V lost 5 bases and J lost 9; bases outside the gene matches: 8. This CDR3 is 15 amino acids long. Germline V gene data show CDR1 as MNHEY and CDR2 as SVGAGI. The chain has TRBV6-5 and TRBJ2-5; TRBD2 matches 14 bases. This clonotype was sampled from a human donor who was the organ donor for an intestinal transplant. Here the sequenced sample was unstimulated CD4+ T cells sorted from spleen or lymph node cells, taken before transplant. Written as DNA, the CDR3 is TGTGCCAGCAGTCCCGGGACTAGCGGGAGCCTCCCCCAGTACTTC. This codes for CASSPGTSGSLPQYF.